One and the same sample provided the 29 T cell receptor beta chains below, sequenced in a study of radiotherapy plus CTLA-4 blockade in lung cancer. TCRdb keeps only in-frame clones here, not all; method: immunoSEQ multiplex PCR. The sample has 120,000 or so clones, about 77% seen once; the top ten hold approximately 5.2%. Specimen: peripheral blood, collected from a patient treated with radiotherapy plus ipilimumab. These receptors were obtained from a human donor with non-small cell lung cancer who had a partial response to radiotherapy plus ipilimumab.

This sequence joins TRBV25-1 and TRBJ1-5; TRBD1 aligns across 8 bases. The V gene end was trimmed by 6 bases and the J gene end by 7 bases; junction bases not matched to a gene: 8. The CDR3 is made up of 14 amino acids. The germline CDR1 and CDR2 sequences are MGHDK and SYGVNS. The CDR3 loop is CASSLQGERQPQHF. The CDR3 DNA is TGTGCCAGCAGCCTACAGGGGGAGAGGCAGCCCCAGCATTTT.

The V call is TRBV6-6, the J call TRBJ2-7, with TRBD2 as a possible D gene (5 bases). V lost 5 bases and J lost 9, with 14 bases in between. This CDR3 region has 12 residues. In germline, CDR1 is MNHNY, CDR2 SVGAGI (reference sequence). Here the CDR3 reads CASSPTQGGQYV. DNA of the CDR3: TGTGCCAGCAGTCCGACCCAAGGAGGGCAGTACGTC.

This clone was picked up a small number of times. The V call is TRBV28, the J call TRBJ2-2, with D maybe TRBD1 (6 bases). The CDR3 sequence is 14 residues long. Trimming took off 7 bases at V and 1 base at J, with 10 bases between the two ends. Looked up from germline, CDR1 is MDHEN and CDR2 is SYDVKM. The CDR3 region has the DNA TGTGCCAGCACCAGGGGTATGAACACCGGGGAGCTGTTTTTT. This codes for CASTRGMNTGELFF.

This clone was picked up one time. The chain combines TRBV7-2 with TRBJ2-1, with 10 bases lining up with TRBD2. After removal of 2 bases from V and 6 bases from J, the junction contained 7 bases not matched to a gene. The CDR3 is 16 residues long. Per germline, CDR1 SGHTA and CDR2 FQGNSA. As DNA, the CDR3 is TGTGCCAGCAGCTTAACTAGCGGGATAATAGTCAATGAGCAGTTCTTC. It translates to CASSLTSGIIVNEQFF.

The rearrangement uses TRBV19 and TRBJ1-1; 7 nucleotides line up with TRBD1. The CDR3 is made up of 14 amino acids. After removal of 7 bases from V and 5 bases from J, the junction contained 10 bases not matched to a gene. Germline CDR1 is LNHDA and CDR2 is SQIVND (reference sequence). CDR3 DNA sequence: TGTGCCAGTATGAACAGGGGCCGTAGTACTGAAGCTTTCTTT. Translating it yields CASMNRGRSTEAFF.

This clone was picked up a small number of times. The J gene is TRBJ1-5, the V gene TRBV19, with 7 bases matching TRBD1. Germline CDR1 LNHDA, CDR2 SQIVND (reference sequence). CDR3 length: 14 residues. The J segment lost 5 bases and the V segment lost 3 bases, leaving 4 bases of the junction unmatched. The chain's CDR3 is CASSILQGHQPQHF. CDR3 nucleotide sequence: TGTGCCAGTAGTATTCTACAGGGGCATCAGCCCCAGCATTTT.

V usage is TRBV19 and J usage is TRBJ2-2; no definite D call. There are 14 residues in the CDR3. From germline, CDR1 is LNHDA and CDR2 SQIVND (reference sequence). Trimming took off 4 bases at V and 1 base at J, with 7 bases between the two ends. The CDR3 here is CASSTYRNTGELFF. The DNA for the CDR3 is TGTGCCAGTAGTACTTACAGGAACACCGGGGAGCTGTTTTTT.

The genes are TRBV28 and TRBJ1-2; D call uncertain. The V gene's germline CDR1 is MDHEN and CDR2 SYDVKM. V lost 6 bases, J lost 8 bases, and 19 bases lay in between. This CDR3 region has 14 residues. The DNA for the CDR3 is TGTGCCAGCAGGGAGATCCGGGAGACGAAGGGCTACACCTTC. Protein sequence: CASREIRETKGYTF.

As regards this clone: This CDR3 is also generated by other DNA sequences in the sample. V and J are TRBV28 and TRBJ2-3; 10 nucleotides agree with TRBD1. Germline values: CDR1 MDHEN, CDR2 SYDVKM. The CDR3 runs to 15 residues. J was trimmed by 3 bases and V by 5 bases; bases with no gene match: 5. The CDR3 region is CASSPWTGGTDTQYF. The CDR3 region has the DNA TGTGCCAGCAGTCCCTGGACAGGGGGGACAGATACGCAGTATTTT.

This clone was detected a few times. The chain uses TRBV27 and TRBJ2-7; D is perhaps TRBD1 (5 bases). Germline loops: CDR1 MNHEY, CDR2 SMNVEV (reference sequence). The CDR3 totals 13 residues. Trimming left V 5 bases short and J 1 base short, with 9 bases between. The CDR3 coding sequence is TGTGCCAGCAGTCGACGGACATCCTACGAGCAGTACTTC. This translates into CASSRRTSYEQYF.

The chain employs TRBV4-3 and TRBJ1-1; 8 positions agree with TRBD1. V shed 3 bases and J 5 bases; nucleotides not matched to a gene: 11. The CDR3 covers 16 residues. CDR1 is LGHNA, CDR2 YSLEER, per germline. In DNA, the CDR3 is TGCGCCAGCAGCCAGGGGCCAGGGGGCATGGGGACTGAAGCTTTCTTT. As protein: CASSQGPGGMGTEAFF.

This clone was seen a single time. The chain couples TRBV28 to TRBJ2-5; perhaps TRBD2 as D (5 bases). Trimming pared 5 bases from V and 4 bases from J, leaving 11 bases between. This CDR3 is 13 amino acids long. Germline V gives CDR1 MDHEN, CDR2 SYDVKM. In DNA form, the CDR3 reads TGTGCCAGCAGTCAAGGACTCGGAGAGACCCAGTACTTC. Protein sequence: CASSQGLGETQYF.

This clone turned up a few times. The chain combines TRBV7-2 with TRBJ2-1, with a tentative D call TRBD2 (6 bases). Trimming took 2 bases from V and 10 from J, leaving 18 bases between them. The CDR3 spans 15 residues. Germline CDR1 and CDR2: SGHTA and FQGNSA. The CDR3 protein is CASSLMVHRESEQFF. For the CDR3, the DNA is TGTGCCAGCAGCTTAATGGTCCATCGGGAGAGCGAGCAGTTCTTC.

Comment on this clone: The sample contains more than one DNA sequence encoding this CDR3. The CDR3 is CASSLGTGGNQPQHF. The CDR3 DNA is TGTGCCAGCAGCTTAGGGACAGGGGGAAATCAGCCCCAGCATTTT. The chain is built from TRBV7-9 and TRBJ1-5; 10 bases fit TRBD1. Trimming removed 1 base from V and 4 bases from J; junction bases left unmatched: 1. CDR3 length: 15 amino acids. Looked up from germline, CDR1 is SEHNR and CDR2 is FQNEAQ (reference sequence).

The chain couples TRBV5-5 to TRBJ1-1; a weak D match, TRBD1 (5 bases). Looked up from germline, CDR1 is SGHKS and CDR2 is YYEKEE (reference sequence). Trimming left V 4 bases short and J 2 bases short, with 18 bases between. This CDR3 spans 16 amino acids. The CDR3 region has the DNA TGTGCCAGCAGCCCCCCGGGGGTAGCGCGAAACACTGAAGCTTTCTTT. Protein product: CASSPPGVARNTEAFF.

The chain uses TRBV28 and TRBJ1-6; 10 bases fit TRBD1. The CDR3 extends over 14 amino acids. In germline, CDR1 is MDHEN, CDR2 SYDVKM. The V gene end was trimmed by 6 bases and the J gene end by 10 bases; junction bases not matched to a gene: 6. CDR3 residues: CASSGGQGYSPLHF. CDR3 DNA: TGTGCCAGCAGCGGGGGACAGGGGTACTCACCCCTCCACTTT.

On this clone: Germline is not matched at one junction end, which may reflect a read error. This chain connects TRBV7-7 to TRBJ2-2, with TRBD2 matching 12 bases. This CDR3 contains 15 residues. CDR1 SSHAT and CDR2 FNYEAQ come from the germline V gene (reference sequence). The CDR3 loop reads CASSPTSGSAGELFF. DNA of the CDR3: TGTGCTAGCAGCCCGACTAGCGGGAGCGCCGGGGAGCTGTTTTTT.

A few counts support this clone. This chain joins TRBV28 and TRBJ1-1, with 8 bases identical to TRBD1. Germline V gene data show CDR1 as MDHEN and CDR2 as SYDVKM. Trimming removed 5 bases from V and 0 bases from J; junction bases left unmatched: 5. The CDR3 runs 15 residues. The CDR3 DNA sequence: TGTGCCAGCAGTCCTTACAGGGGGTTGAACACTGAAGCTTTCTTT. Protein sequence: CASSPYRGLNTEAFF.

The CDR3 loop reads CASRAIDSNTGELFF. CDR3 coding DNA: TGTGCCAGCAGGGCGATTGACAGCAACACCGGGGAGCTGTTTTTT. This rearrangement joins TRBV2 to TRBJ2-2; D might be TRBD1 (5 bases). This CDR3 region has 15 residues. V was trimmed by 6 bases and J by 2 bases, leaving 13 bases between them. Germline V CDR1 and CDR2: SNHLY, FYNNEI.

V usage is TRBV27 and J usage is TRBJ2-1; D possibly corresponds to TRBD2 (6 bases). The CDR3 contains 15 residues. From germline, CDR1 is MNHEY and CDR2 SMNVEV (reference sequence). With 6 bases removed from V and 7 bases from J, the gap between germline ends came to 19 bases. This chain's CDR3 is CASSLAPNVINEQFF. The DNA of the CDR3 is TGTGCCAGCAGCCTAGCGCCCAATGTCATAAATGAGCAGTTCTTC.

With regard to this clone: Other DNA sequences within the sample encode an identical CDR3. This rearrangement joins TRBV18 to TRBJ1-2; no definite D call. The CDR3 loop spans 13 amino acids. In germline, CDR1 is KGHSH, CDR2 LQKENI. Trimming took 6 bases from V and 8 from J, leaving 16 bases between them. CDR3 in amino acids: CASSPRGGLGYTF. CDR3 bases: TGTGCCAGCTCGCCCCGCGGAGGGTTGGGCTACACCTTC.

This chain links TRBV28 with TRBJ2-7, with D perhaps matching TRBD2 (7 bases). Germline-derived CDR1 and CDR2 are MDHEN and SYDVKM. The CDR3 consists of 20 residues. V was pared by 2 bases and J by 2 bases, with 28 bases between. The chain's CDR3 is CASSLPRGGLGLMAPYEQYF. In DNA form, the CDR3 reads TGTGCCAGCAGTTTACCCAGGGGAGGGTTGGGCTTGATGGCACCCTACGAGCAGTACTTC. Variable domain in full (rest from reference TRBV28 and TRBJ2-7): DVKVTQSSRYLVKRTGEKVFLECVQDMDHENMFWYRQDPGLGLRLIYFSYDVKMKEKGDIPEGYSVSREKKERFSLILESASTNQTSMYLCASSLPRGGLGLMAPYEQYFGPGTRLTVT.

The chain couples TRBV4-2 to TRBJ2-1, with 8 bases lining up with TRBD2. CDR1 is LGHNA, CDR2 YNFKEQ, per germline. This CDR3 has 14 residues. Trimming cost V 4 bases and J 4 bases; bases outside gene matches: 3. In DNA form, the CDR3 reads TGTGCCAGCAGCCTCAGCGGGAGTTACAATGAGCAGTTCTTC. Translating it yields CASSLSGSYNEQFF.

The rearrangement uses TRBV5-1 and TRBJ2-3; 9 positions match TRBD1. The germline V gene encodes CDR1 SGHRS and CDR2 YFSETQ. The CDR3 totals 14 residues. V trimming: 4 bases; J trimming: 3 bases; junction bases outside the gene matches: 3. CDR3 sequence (DNA): TGCGCCAGCAGCCGAGGACAGGGGACAGATACGCAGTATTTT. This encodes CASSRGQGTDTQYF. The whole variable domain, filled in from reference TRBV5-1 and TRBJ2-3, reads KAGVTQTPRYLIKTRGQQVTLSCSPISGHRSVSWYQQTPGQGLQFLFEYFSETQRNKGNFPGRFSGRQFSNSRSEMNVSTLELGDSALYLCASSRGQGTDTQYFGPGTRLTVL.

The rearrangement uses TRBV9 and TRBJ2-6; D ambiguous. V was cut by 0 bases and J by 1 base, with 14 bases left in between. CDR3 length equals 18 residues. CDR1 SGDLS and CDR2 YYNGEE come from the germline V gene. The CDR3 DNA is TGTGCCAGCAGCGTAGCAACAGCTTCCTCTTCTGGGGCCAACGTCCTGACTTTC. This translates into CASSVATASSSGANVLTF.

This clone has only one observation. The CDR3 nucleotides read TGTGCCAGCAACCGAAATAGCGGGAGAGGCGGGGAGCTGTTTTTT. Translation: CASNRNSGRGGELFF. The J gene is TRBJ2-2, the V gene TRBV7-6, with 9 bases identical to TRBD2. Germline assignment: CDR1 SGHVS and CDR2 FNYEAQ. This CDR3 comprises 15 residues. V dropped 7 bases and J dropped 7; count of bases not matched to a gene: 10.

The V call is TRBV5-1, the J call TRBJ2-7; 10 bases map to TRBD2. Trimming took 0 bases from V and 5 from J; bases not matched to a gene: 5. Looked up from germline, CDR1 is SGHRS and CDR2 is YFSETQ. The CDR3 is made up of 15 amino acids. The CDR3 nucleotides are TGCGCCAGCAGCTTGGCTAGCGGGAGTATCGACGAGCAGTACTTC. It is translated as CASSLASGSIDEQYF.

This clone appeared a few times. Other DNA sequences within the sample encode an identical CDR3. The chain has TRBV14 and TRBJ2-3, with 9 positions matching TRBD2. V shed 0 bases, J shed 1 base, and the junction held 2 bases outside the gene matches. The CDR3 spans 16 residues. Germline V gene lookup returns CDR1 SGHDN and CDR2 FVKESK. This chain's CDR3 is CASSQDRLAGTDTQYF. CDR3 DNA sequence: TGTGCCAGCAGCCAAGACCGACTAGCGGGCACAGATACGCAGTATTTT.

The sample holds a few counts of this clone. This CDR3 reads CASTSRDRGTDTQYF. In DNA form, the CDR3 reads TGTGCCAGCACCTCCAGGGACAGAGGCACAGATACGCAGTATTTT. The chain employs TRBV28 and TRBJ2-3, with TRBD1 matching over 7 bases. Germline trimming cut 7 bases from V and 1 base from J; bases unmatched to any gene: 8. The CDR3 is made up of 15 amino acids. The germline V gene has CDR1 MDHEN and CDR2 SYDVKM.